Below are 12 T cell receptor beta chains sequenced from a single sample in a study of cytomegalovirus exposure and HLA in healthy donors. PCR used 60 Vbeta primers and 13 Jbeta primers. Only in-frame clones appear in the TCRdb table, and some are missing; sequencing was by immunoSEQ multiplex PCR. The sample contains approximately 220,000 clones, 82% of which appear only once. Sequenced sample: PBMCs. Receptors originate from a man aged 40-50 years in good health and CMV-seropositive.

The gene calls are TRBV11-2 and TRBJ1-2; D remains unclear. The V gene lost 5 bases and the J gene lost 2 bases, with 15 bases spanning the gap. This CDR3 has 15 amino acids. Germline V gene lookup returns CDR1 SGHAT and CDR2 FQNNGV. The CDR3 sequence is CASSMRAERNYGYTF. CDR3 nucleotides: TGTGCCAGCAGCATGCGGGCCGAGAGAAACTATGGCTACACCTTC.

The chain employs TRBV4-2 and TRBJ2-2; D perhaps matches TRBD2 (5 bases). The CDR3 is 15 amino acids. Per the germline V gene, CDR1 is LGHNA and CDR2 is YNFKEQ. V was pared by 5 bases and J by 5 bases, with 15 bases between. The CDR3 sequence is CASSDNGEWTGELFF. CDR3 DNA sequence: TGTGCCAGCAGCGACAACGGGGAGTGGACCGGGGAGCTGTTTTTT.

The chain carries TRBV18 and TRBJ2-7, with TRBD1 matching 7 bases. The CDR3 sequence is 14 residues long. CDR1 and CDR2 from the germline V gene are KGHSH and LQKENI. The trim removed 4 bases at V and 2 bases at J, leaving 5 bases unmatched. CDR3 nucleotide sequence: TGTGCCAGCTCACAAGGGACAGTCACCTACGAGCAGTACGTC. This translates into CASSQGTVTYEQYV.

The chain combines TRBV6-1 with TRBJ1-1; no firm D call. Germline values: CDR1 MNHNS, CDR2 SASEGT. V lost 0 bases and J lost 0, with 14 bases in between. The CDR3 extends over 17 amino acids. CDR3: CASSEALVRPMNTEAFF. CDR3 bases: TGTGCCAGCAGTGAAGCCCTTGTGCGGCCGATGAACACTGAAGCTTTCTTT.

This sequence joins TRBV7-9 and TRBJ2-3; TRBD2 matches at 10 bases. The trim removed 8 bases at V and 13 bases at J, leaving 21 bases unmatched. Germline assignment: CDR1 SEHNR and CDR2 FQNEAQ (reference sequence). This CDR3 has 16 amino acids. CDR3 nucleotide sequence: TGTGCCAGCCAGAGTAGCCTAGCGGGAGCACAGATACCCAAGTATTTT. As protein: CASQSSLAGAQIPKYF.

The rearrangement joins TRBV7-9 to TRBJ2-5, with 7 bases matching TRBD2. The CDR3 contains 14 residues. V was clipped by 0 bases and J by 3 bases; unmatched bases: 1. Germline lookup yields CDR1 SEHNR and CDR2 FQNEAQ (reference sequence). CDR3 sequence reads: CASSLAGGEETQYF. Here the CDR3 DNA reads TGTGCCAGCAGCTTAGCGGGGGGGGAAGAGACCCAGTACTTC.

The J gene is TRBJ2-7, the V gene TRBV6-6, with 9 nucleotides matching TRBD2. Unmatched junction bases numbered 1, after V lost 2 bases and J lost 2 bases. CDR3 length: 14 residues. Germline loops: CDR1 MNHNY, CDR2 SVGAGI (reference sequence). The CDR3 reads CASSYGGRAYEQYF. The DNA of the CDR3 is TGTGCCAGCAGTTACGGCGGGAGGGCCTACGAGCAGTACTTC.

V usage is TRBV6-1 and J usage is TRBJ2-7, with 11 bases that match TRBD2. Germline V gene data show CDR1 as MNHNS and CDR2 as SASEGT. The V gene end was trimmed by 6 bases and the J gene end by 6 bases; junction bases not matched to a gene: 4. There are 13 residues in the CDR3. CDR3 sequence (DNA): TGTGCCAGCAGAACTAGCGGGAGAGTCGAGCAGTACGTC. The encoded protein is CASRTSGRVEQYV.

This clone was observed a single time. The chain links TRBV2 to TRBJ2-5; no reliable D call. CDR1 SNHLY and CDR2 FYNNEI come from the germline V gene. This CDR3 is built from 14 residues. Trimming cost V 3 bases and J 4 bases, with 12 bases left between them. The CDR3 reads CASSETWVRETQYF. The CDR3 coding sequence is TGTGCCAGCAGTGAGACTTGGGTTCGAGAGACCCAGTACTTC.

The chain couples TRBV28 to TRBJ1-1; no definite D call. The CDR3 is 15 residues long. CDR1 is MDHEN and CDR2 is SYDVKM in the germline V gene. V was trimmed by 7 bases and J by 5 bases, leaving 20 bases between them. This chain's CDR3 is CASTLLSGRRTEAFF. Written as DNA, the CDR3 is TGTGCCAGCACCCTCCTATCCGGGAGAAGGACTGAAGCTTTCTTT.

The chain recombines TRBV6-6 with TRBJ1-2; the match to TRBD1 covers 8 bases. The CDR3 runs 13 residues. Trimming removed 8 bases from V and 4 bases from J; junction bases left unmatched: 6. CDR1 is MNHNY, CDR2 SVGAGI, per germline (reference sequence). The CDR3 protein is CASSGQGPYGYTF. Here the CDR3 DNA reads TGTGCCAGCTCCGGACAGGGTCCCTATGGCTACACCTTC.

The rearrangement joins TRBV14 to TRBJ2-3; 12 bases are shared with TRBD2. There are 16 residues in the CDR3. Per germline, CDR1 SGHDN and CDR2 FVKESK. V lost 4 bases to trimming and J lost 0 bases; unmatched junction nucleotides: 2. CDR3 bases: TGTGCCAGCAGCCTGGGGACTAGCGGGAGCACAGATACGCAGTATTTT. Translation gives CASSLGTSGSTDTQYF.